This T cell receptor beta chain was identified during a study of blood T cell repertoires in COVID-19. Across the whole study: There were acute and convalescent COVID-19 samples, and they came from the United States, Italy and Spain. Nucleic acid was either cDNA or gDNA, and it came from T cells, B-cell-depleted T cells, or PBMCs.

CDR1 and CDR2 from the germline V gene are MNHEY and SVGAGI. Trimming stripped 6 bases from V and 3 bases from J, with 8 bases between. There are 13 residues in the CDR3. In the authors' workflow: Estimation of nucleated cell counts was performed using reference gene primer amplification. Profiling relied on immunoSEQ multiplex PCR, and the TCRdb table lists in-frame clones only, not all of them. The V and J calls and the clone size are those of that table, but D and trimming were determined from the DNA. The data hold approximately 240,000 clones, with almost 85% observed a single time. The chain carries TRBV6-5 and TRBJ1-4; D is uncertain. This clonotype originated in a man between 45 and 60 years old with acute or convalescent COVID-19. Sequencing was performed on peripheral blood. The CDR3 loop reads CASRKGANEKLFF. As DNA, the CDR3 is TGTGCCAGCAGGAAGGGAGCTAATGAAAAACTGTTTTTT.